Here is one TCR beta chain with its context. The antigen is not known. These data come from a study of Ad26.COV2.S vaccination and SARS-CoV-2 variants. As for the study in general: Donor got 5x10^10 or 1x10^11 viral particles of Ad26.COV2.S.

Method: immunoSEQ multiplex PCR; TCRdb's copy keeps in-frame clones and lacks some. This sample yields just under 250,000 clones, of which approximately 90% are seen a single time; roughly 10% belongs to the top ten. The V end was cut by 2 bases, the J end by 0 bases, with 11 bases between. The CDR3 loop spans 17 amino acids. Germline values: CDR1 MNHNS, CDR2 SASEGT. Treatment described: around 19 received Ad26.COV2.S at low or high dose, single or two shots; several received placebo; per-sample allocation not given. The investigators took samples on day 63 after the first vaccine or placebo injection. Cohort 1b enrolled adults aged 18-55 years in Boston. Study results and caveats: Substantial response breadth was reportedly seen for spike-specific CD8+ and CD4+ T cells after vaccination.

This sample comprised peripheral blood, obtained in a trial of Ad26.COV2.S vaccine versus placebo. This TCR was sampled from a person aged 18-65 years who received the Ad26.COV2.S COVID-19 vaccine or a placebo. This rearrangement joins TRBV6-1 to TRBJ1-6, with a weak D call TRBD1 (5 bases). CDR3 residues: CASSERGLSSYNSPLHF. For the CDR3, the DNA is TGTGCCAGCAGTGAACGGGGGTTAAGCTCCTATAATTCACCCCTCCACTTT.